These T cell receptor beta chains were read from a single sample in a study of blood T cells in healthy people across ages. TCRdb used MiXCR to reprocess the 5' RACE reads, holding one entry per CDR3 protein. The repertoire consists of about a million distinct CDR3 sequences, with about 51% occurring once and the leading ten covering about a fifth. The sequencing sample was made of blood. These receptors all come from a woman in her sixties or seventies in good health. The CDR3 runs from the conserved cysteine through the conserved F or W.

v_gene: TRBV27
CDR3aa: CASSLSSTAPSNSPLHF

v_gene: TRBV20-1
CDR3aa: CSARKTGPQPQHF

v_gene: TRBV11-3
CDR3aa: CASSWQNQETQYF

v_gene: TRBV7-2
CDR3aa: CASSAGTGGFYGYTF

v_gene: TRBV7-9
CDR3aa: CASSRGSDEKLFF

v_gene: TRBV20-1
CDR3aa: CSARDQRRAYGYTF

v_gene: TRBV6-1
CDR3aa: CASSAAQGASAGYTF

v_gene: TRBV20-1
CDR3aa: CSARAGDYGYTF

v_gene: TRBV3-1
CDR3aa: CASSPMTSGPYEQYF

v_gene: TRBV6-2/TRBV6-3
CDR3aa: CASSRRVNQPQHF

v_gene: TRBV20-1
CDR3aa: CSARTRRDQETQYF

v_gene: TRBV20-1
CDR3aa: CSASDRSNYGYTF

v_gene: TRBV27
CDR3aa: CATPGTSSSYEQYF

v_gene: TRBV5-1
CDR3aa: CASSLNPSGRAGEQFF

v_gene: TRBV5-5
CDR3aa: CASSLGPSGRGADTQYF

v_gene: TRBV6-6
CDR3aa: CASSYDPAGEDFNEQFF

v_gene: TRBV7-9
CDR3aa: CASSLPQGLGNEQYF